Listed below are T cell receptor beta chains from one sample, sequenced in a study of metastatic and nonmetastatic thyroid tumors. TCRdb re-called clones via MiXCR from the PCR reads. The table records approximately 25,000 clones, more than 14% of them present only once. Sequencing input: blood. The receptors derive from a male donor with papillary thyroid cancer or a benign thyroid nodule (not recorded which). Some clones in this sample may be carry-over from other donors' samples. Each CDR3 is given with its conserved first and last residue. D genes are given only for firm matches. The size of a clone is reported for some rows only, either as once, few or many, or as a class for expanded clones.

D,V,size,J,CDR3,DNA
TRBD2,TRBV6-2/TRBV6-3,many,TRBJ2-4,CASSYVERDTLLAKNIQYF,TGTGCCAGCAGTTACGTGGAGCGGGATACTTTACTAGCCAAAAACATTCAGTACTTC
-,TRBV6-2/TRBV6-3,few,TRBJ2-7,CASSHQADSSYEQYF,TGTGCCAGCAGTCACCAGGCGGACAGCTCCTACGAGCAGTACTTC
TRBD1,TRBV5-1,medium-sized,TRBJ1-4,CASSTQGTGGIGEKLFF,TGCGCCAGCAGCACACAAGGGACAGGGGGTATTGGGGAAAAACTGTTTTTT
TRBD2,TRBV6-4,-,TRBJ2-2,CASSESTGLEGGELFF,TGTGCCAGCAGTGAATCGACGGGACTAGAGGGAGGGGAGCTGTTTTTT
-,TRBV2,many,TRBJ1-4,CASSEGLGGGGKYEKLFF,TGTGCCAGCAGTGAAGGACTCGGTGGCGGAGGGAAGTATGAAAAACTGTTTTTT
-,TRBV6-1,-,TRBJ1-6,CASSITEDSPLHF,TGTGCCAGCAGTATTACGGAGGATTCACCCCTCCACTTT
TRBD1,TRBV3-1,many,TRBJ2-7,CASSGPGQGYYEQYF,TGTGCCAGCAGTGGACCGGGACAGGGTTACTACGAGCAGTACTTC
-,TRBV27,many,TRBJ2-7,CASRDPGGGGEQYF,TGTGCCAGCAGGGACCCTGGAGGGGGCGGCGAGCAGTACTTC
-,TRBV6-6,few,TRBJ2-7,CASSYSIDREQYF,TGTGCCAGCAGCTACTCAATAGACCGCGAGCAGTACTTC
-,TRBV20-1,many,TRBJ1-1,CSARSPLGTEAFF,TGCAGTGCTAGGTCTCCGCTCGGCACTGAAGCTTTCTTT
-,TRBV4-1,many,TRBJ1-2,CASSPGPGWNGYTF,TGCGCCAGCAGCCCTGGTCCAGGGTGGAATGGCTACACCTTC
TRBD2,TRBV19,many,TRBJ2-7,CASREETYEQYF,TGTGCCAGTCGGGAGGAAACCTACGAGCAGTACTTC
TRBD1,TRBV29-1,many,TRBJ1-2,CSVVKWGIGTGGNGYTF,TGCAGCGTTGTCAAGTGGGGGATAGGGACAGGGGGGAATGGCTACACCTTC
-,TRBV5-1,many,TRBJ1-5,CASSSEGGSNQPQHF,TGCGCCAGCAGCTCCGAGGGAGGGAGCAATCAGCCCCAGCATTTT
-,TRBV6-4,many,TRBJ2-3,CASSVGYTDTQYF,TGTGCCAGCAGTGTGGGCTACACAGATACGCAGTATTTT
TRBD1,TRBV6-1,many,TRBJ1-2,CASRGTGTSNYGYTF,TGTGCCAGCAGGGGGACAGGAACCAGCAACTATGGCTACACCTTC
-,TRBV7-2,many,TRBJ1-1,CASQIGGTYTEAFF,TGTGCCAGCCAAATAGGGGGGACTTACACTGAAGCTTTCTTT
-,TRBV19,many,TRBJ2-2,CASDTPGRGRIGELFF,TGTGCCAGTGACACGCCCGGGAGGGGGCGGATCGGGGAGCTGTTTTTT
-,TRBV6-5,many,TRBJ2-2,CASSYSGGTGELFF,TGTGCCAGCAGTTACTCGGGAGGCACCGGGGAGCTGTTTTTT
-,TRBV19,-,TRBJ2-7,CASSPIGGFLLARWEQYF,TGTGCCAGTAGTCCAATTGGAGGTTTTTTATTGGCGCGTTGGGAGCAGTACTTC
-,TRBV11-1,-,TRBJ2-3,CASRSGGPSTDTQYF,TGTGCCAGCCGCTCTGGTGGGCCTAGCACAGATACGCAGTATTTT
TRBD2,TRBV5-4,-,TRBJ2-5,CASSPGGEWEETQYF,TGTGCCAGCTCCCCCGGGGGGGAGTGGGAAGAGACCCAGTACTTC
-,TRBV6-6,many,TRBJ1-1,CASSYSRTDRLTEAFF,TGTGCCAGCAGTTACTCGCGTACAGACAGATTGACTGAAGCTTTCTTT
TRBD2,TRBV20-1,many,TRBJ2-3,CSATTYSSGAGDTQYF,TGCAGTGCTACCACCTACTCTAGCGGGGCGGGGGATACGCAGTATTTT
-,TRBV5-1,many,TRBJ1-2,CASTLDFREDGYTF,TGCGCCAGCACGTTGGACTTCCGGGAGGACGGCTACACCTTC
-,TRBV25-1,many,TRBJ1-3,CASSGTHLKISGNTIYF,TGTGCCAGCAGTGGGACGCACCTGAAAATCTCTGGAAACACCATATATTTT
TRBD1,TRBV19,many,TRBJ2-7,CASRPTGQGDLEQYF,TGTGCCAGTAGACCCACGGGACAGGGGGATCTCGAGCAGTACTTC
-,TRBV6-6,-,TRBJ1-5,CASSYVPRQPQHF,TGTGCCAGCAGTTACGTCCCCCGACAGCCCCAGCATTTT
-,TRBV6-1,many,TRBJ2-3,CASSPYYSSTDTQYF,TGTGCCAGCAGCCCATACTATAGCTCGACAGATACGCAGTATTTT
-,TRBV6-1,few,TRBJ1-2,CASRSGFNYGYTF,TGTGCCAGCAGGTCGGGTTTCAACTATGGCTACACCTTC
-,TRBV7-2,many,TRBJ2-5,CASSVGRQDSKETQYF,TGTGCCAGCAGCGTAGGAAGGCAGGACAGCAAAGAGACCCAGTACTTC
-,TRBV18,-,TRBJ2-2,CASSPLQGELFF,TGTGCCAGCTCACCACTTCAGGGGGAGCTGTTTTTT
-,TRBV10-3,many,TRBJ2-5,CATLGRAQETQYF,TGTGCCACTCTTGGGAGAGCACAAGAGACCCAGTACTTC
TRBD1,TRBV6-1,many,TRBJ2-7,CASSYDRGLEQYF,TGTGCCAGCAGCTACGACAGGGGGTTGGAGCAGTACTTC
-,TRBV28,many,TRBJ2-3,CASRRLVVDTQYF,TGTGCCAGCAGGAGACTAGTGGTAGATACGCAGTATTTT
TRBD1,TRBV5-1,many,TRBJ2-3,CASSLQGADTQYF,TGCGCCAGCAGCTTACAGGGGGCAGATACGCAGTATTTT
TRBD1,TRBV6-1,many,TRBJ2-1,CASSAGTAINEQFF,TGTGCCAGCAGTGCCGGGACAGCAATAAATGAGCAGTTCTTC
TRBD1,TRBV6-1,-,TRBJ2-7,CASTPAGQGVSFEQYF,TGTGCCAGCACTCCGGCCGGACAGGGAGTCAGTTTCGAGCAGTACTTC
TRBD2,TRBV9,many,TRBJ2-2,CASEAGGGFSTGELFF,TGTGCCAGCGAGGCCGGGGGGGGTTTTTCGACCGGGGAGCTGTTTTTT
TRBD1,TRBV5-1,-,TRBJ1-2,CASSFGTEQNYGYTF,TGCGCCAGCAGTTTTGGGACAGAACAAAACTATGGCTACACCTTC
-,TRBV6-1,medium-sized,TRBJ1-1,CASRWENTEAFF,TGTGCCAGCAGGTGGGAGAACACTGAAGCTTTCTTT
-,TRBV4-1,many,TRBJ2-3,CASSPRLLPDTQYF,TGCGCCAGCAGCCCCCGACTTCTCCCGGATACGCAGTATTTT
TRBD2,TRBV20-1,many,TRBJ2-7,CSAPTSGGTSYEQYF,TGCAGTGCCCCAACTAGCGGGGGGACGTCCTACGAGCAGTACTTC
-,TRBV6-4,many,TRBJ2-3,CASSKGDFTTDTQYF,TGTGCCAGCAGTAAAGGGGACTTTACCACAGATACGCAGTATTTT
-,TRBV28,-,TRBJ2-2,CASSLSRPASTGELFF,TGTGCCAGCAGTTTATCTCGCCCGGCGTCCACCGGGGAGCTGTTTTTT
-,TRBV6-5,medium-sized,TRBJ1-3,CASSYGAGAGNTIYF,TGTGCCAGCAGTTACGGGGCAGGGGCTGGAAACACCATATATTTT
-,TRBV2,many,TRBJ1-2,CASRQGIYGYTF,TGTGCCAGCAGGCAGGGAATCTATGGCTACACCTTC
-,TRBV3-1,-,TRBJ1-1,CASSQDPWAGNTEAFF,TGTGCCAGCAGCCAAGATCCCTGGGCAGGGAACACTGAAGCTTTCTTT
-,TRBV2,many,TRBJ1-5,CASRDSNQPQHF,TGTGCCAGCCGGGACAGCAATCAGCCCCAGCATTTT
-,TRBV28,many,TRBJ1-1,CASSLRANTEAFF,TGTGCCAGCAGTTTAAGGGCGAACACTGAAGCTTTCTTT
-,TRBV4-1,many,TRBJ1-5,CASSPYTSGDQPQHF,TGCGCCAGCAGCCCCTATACATCAGGGGATCAGCCCCAGCATTTT
-,TRBV27,many,TRBJ2-1,CASSFMDEQFF,TGTGCCAGCAGTTTTATGGATGAGCAGTTCTTC
TRBD2,TRBV10-2,few,TRBJ2-5,CATRPGSTSVEAKYF,TGCGCCACTCGCCCCGGCTCGACTAGCGTGGAGGCCAAGTACTTC